The text below deals with one T cell receptor beta chain. Its antigen is not identified. The data are from a study of CD4 T cells in relation to SARS-CoV-2 and coronaviruses. General study findings and limits: Roughly 65% of donors had memory CD4+ clonotypes crossrecognizing SARS-CoV-2 and common cold coronavirus spike.

Before the COVID-19 pandemic, during about 2010-2018, CD4+ T cells were taken from unexposed donors. Cryopreserved PBMCs were CD4-enriched, then split into naive and memory cells. Naive and memory CD4+ T cell DNA was deep-sequenced without culture. Generated by immunoSEQ multiplex PCR, the TCRdb table keeps only in-frame clones and is missing some. The sample includes 55,000 to 75,000 clones, over 80% of them seen just once. This CDR3 contains 12 residues. V lost 4 bases and J lost 12; bases outside the gene matches: 6. Germline lookup yields CDR1 WNHNN and CDR2 SYGVQD (reference sequence). This TCR derives from a human donor in good health. The chain combines TRBV10-1 with TRBJ2-1, with 7 bases lining up with TRBD2. Material for sequencing was memory CD4+ T cells from PBMCs. The CDR3, as DNA: TGCGCCAGCAGTGGAGGCGGGAGTGGGCAGTTCTTC. Its protein is CASSGGGSGQFF.